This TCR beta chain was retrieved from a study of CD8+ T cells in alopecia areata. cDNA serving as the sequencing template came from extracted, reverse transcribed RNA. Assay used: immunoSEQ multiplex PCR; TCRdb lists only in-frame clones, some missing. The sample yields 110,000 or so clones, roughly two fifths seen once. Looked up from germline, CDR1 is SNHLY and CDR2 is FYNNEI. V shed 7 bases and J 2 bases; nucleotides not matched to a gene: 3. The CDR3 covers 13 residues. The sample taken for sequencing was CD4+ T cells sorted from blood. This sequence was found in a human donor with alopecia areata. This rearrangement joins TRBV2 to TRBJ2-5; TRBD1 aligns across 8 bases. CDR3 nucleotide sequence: TGTGCCAGCACTGGACAGGGTCAAGAGACCCAGTACTTC. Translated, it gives CASTGQGQETQYF.